The clone carrying this T cell receptor beta chain appeared a few times. Its antigen is unknown. RNA transcripts gave rise to amplified TCR beta CDR3 regions. When the TCR CDR3 underwent first-round RT-PCR, the HTBI primer set was used. One entry per CDR3 protein results from TCRdb running MiXCR on the multiplex PCR reads. The sample shows some 510,000 distinct CDR3 sequences, about 45% of them seen only once. This sample stems from a study of T cells in Graves' hyperthyroidism and ophthalmopathy. This CDR3 has 14 residues. V dropped 1 base and J dropped 5 bases, with 10 bases sitting between them. In germline, CDR1 is KGHDR, CDR2 SFDVKD. A lack of ophthalmopathy progression within 18 months defined stable Graves' hyperthyroidism. The study's findings and limits: Ophthalmopathy and stable hyperthyroidism were told apart by a 13 V-J model.

This clonotype was obtained from a woman under 30 with Graves' hyperthyroidism. Sequencing used peripheral blood or thyroid tissue (not recorded which). This chain joins TRBV24-1 and TRBJ1-1; D remains ambiguous. The CDR3 DNA reads TGTGCCACCAGTGATTTCAATGTGGGGACTGAAGCTTTCTTT. Residues: CATSDFNVGTEAFF.